The T cell receptor beta chain described here comes from a study of blood T cell repertoires in COVID-19. Clones were read by immunoSEQ multiplex PCR, and TCRdb kept only the in-frame ones, dropping some. The sample holds approximately 140,000 clones, 75% to 90% seen once. The V and J ends lost 6 bases and 1 base respectively, with 13 bases between them. Germline CDR1 and CDR2: WSHSY and SAAADI. The CDR3 is made up of 15 amino acids. The sample comprised PBMCs or T cells enriched from blood (not recorded which). The chain links TRBV10-2 to TRBJ1-5; D possibly corresponds to TRBD1 (5 bases). This TCR came from a middle-aged woman who had been exposed to COVID-19. The CDR3 DNA sequence: TGCGCCAGCAGGTTTGGAGGGGCGAGCAATCAGCCCCAGCATTTT. Translating gives CASRFGGASNQPQHF.